The 2 T cell receptor beta chains reported below all come from one sample, sequenced in a study of T cells after yellow fever vaccination. Via MiXCR, TCRdb re-called the 5' RACE reads, giving one row per CDR3 protein. This sample has around 310,000 distinct CDR3 sequences, with around 3.6% found just once. Source: PBMCs, taken on the day of the yellow fever booster vaccination. Source of these receptors: a man aged 18 to 29 who received the YFV17D yellow fever vaccine.

The V and J genes are TRBV6-2 or TRBV6-3 and TRBJ2-5; 7 nucleotides align to TRBD1. The germline V gene encodes CDR1 MNHEY and CDR2 SVGEGT. After removal of 6 bases from V and 3 bases from J, the junction contained 4 bases not matched to a gene. The CDR3 is made up of 13 amino acids. CDR3 sequence: CASRVTGKETQYF. CDR3 in DNA: TGTGCCAGCAGAGTGACAGGGAAAGAGACCCAGTACTTC.

This clonotype was counted ten times or more. This chain joins TRBV11-3 and TRBJ2-2, with D possibly called TRBD1 or TRBD2 (5 bases each). The germline V and J ends were trimmed by 4 bases and 5 bases, with 20 bases remaining between them. The CDR3 is made up of 17 amino acids. The germline V gene has CDR1 SGHNT and CDR2 YENEEA. This chain's CDR3 is CASSWGRFGEGTGELFF. CDR3 coding DNA: TGTGCCAGCAGCTGGGGCAGATTTGGCGAGGGGACCGGGGAGCTGTTTTTT.